These T cell receptor beta chains were read from a single sample in a study of liver allograft versus peripheral blood T cells. MiXCR, run by TCRdb on the reads, gives a single entry per CDR3 protein. The profile covers 8,500 to 14,000 distinct CDR3 sequences, with about 25% appearing a single time and 1.6% taken by the ten largest. These receptors came from a human patient who had a liver transplant. Some of the T cells may derive from the graft donor. Both conserved end residues are part of each CDR3. The order of the fields is D gene, V gene, J gene, clone size, CDR3 protein, CDR3 DNA. The D gene is left open where the match is weak. For some rows the clone size is stated as once, few or many, or as a class when expanded; others skip it.

>-|TRBV20-1|TRBJ1-3|-
CSARVRGSGNTIYF
TGCAGTGCTAGGGTCCGAGGTTCTGGAAACACCATATATTTT
>-|TRBV19|TRBJ2-7|-
CASSIAAGHEQYF
TGTGCCAGTAGTATAGCGGCAGGGCACGAGCAGTACTTC
>-|TRBV5-5|TRBJ2-1|-
CASSFGSYNEQFF
TGTGCCAGCAGCTTTGGGTCTTACAATGAGCAGTTCTTC
>TRBD1|TRBV6-5|TRBJ1-4|medium-sized
CASRLMGQPNEKLFF
TGTGCCAGCAGGTTAATGGGACAGCCTAATGAAAAACTGTTTTTT
>-|TRBV14|TRBJ2-3|few
CASSPGPGTDTQYF
TGTGCCAGCAGCCCCGGGCCGGGCACAGATACGCAGTATTTT
>TRBD1|TRBV5-6|TRBJ1-4|many
CASSLVRQGGEKLFF
TGTGCCAGCAGCTTGGTTCGTCAGGGGGGTGAAAAACTGTTTTTT
>TRBD1|TRBV6-2/TRBV6-3|TRBJ2-2|medium-sized
CASSDLDRGPNTGELFF
TGTGCCAGCAGTGACCTCGACAGGGGGCCGAACACCGGGGAGCTGTTTTTT
>-|TRBV5-4|TRBJ2-5|-
CASSSQETQYF
TGTGCCAGCAGCTCCCAAGAGACCCAGTACTTC
>TRBD1|TRBV6-5|TRBJ1-1|medium-sized
CASSYGPGGGRAFF
TGTGCCAGCAGTTACGGACCAGGGGGCGGGAGGGCTTTCTTT
>-|TRBV7-2|TRBJ2-2|medium-sized
CASTTYRGTGELFF
TGTGCCAGCACCACGTACCGGGGAACCGGGGAGCTGTTTTTT
>-|TRBV24-1|TRBJ1-5|-
CATSDGGQPQHF
TGTGCCACCAGTGATGGGGGGCAGCCCCAGCATTTT
>-|TRBV25-1|TRBJ1-3|-
CASGGTEGNTIYF
TGTGCCAGCGGGGGGACGGAGGGAAACACCATATATTTT
>-|TRBV6-2/TRBV6-3|TRBJ2-7|-
CASVRSTGFEQYF
TGTGCCAGCGTCCGCTCCACAGGGTTCGAGCAGTACTTC
>TRBD1|TRBV18|TRBJ2-1|-
CASSPLGTGTLNEQFF
TGTGCCAGCTCCCCACTCGGGACAGGGACTCTCAATGAGCAGTTCTTC
>-|TRBV27|TRBJ1-2|-
CASSSTVDHGYTF
TGTGCCAGCAGTTCGACCGTGGATCATGGCTACACCTTC